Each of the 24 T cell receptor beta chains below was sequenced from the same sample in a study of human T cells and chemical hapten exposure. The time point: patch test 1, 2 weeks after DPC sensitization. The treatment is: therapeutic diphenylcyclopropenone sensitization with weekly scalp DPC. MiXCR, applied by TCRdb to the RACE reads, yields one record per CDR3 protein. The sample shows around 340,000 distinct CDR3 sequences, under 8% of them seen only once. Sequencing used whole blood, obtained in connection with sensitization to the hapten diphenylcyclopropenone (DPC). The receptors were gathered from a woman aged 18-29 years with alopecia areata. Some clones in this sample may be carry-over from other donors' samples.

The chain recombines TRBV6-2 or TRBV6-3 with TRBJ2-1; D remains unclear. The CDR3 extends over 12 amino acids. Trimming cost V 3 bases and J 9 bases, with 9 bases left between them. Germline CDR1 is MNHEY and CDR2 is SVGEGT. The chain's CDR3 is CASSYGAGEQFF. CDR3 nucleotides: TGTGCCAGCAGTTATGGAGCCGGTGAGCAGTTCTTC.

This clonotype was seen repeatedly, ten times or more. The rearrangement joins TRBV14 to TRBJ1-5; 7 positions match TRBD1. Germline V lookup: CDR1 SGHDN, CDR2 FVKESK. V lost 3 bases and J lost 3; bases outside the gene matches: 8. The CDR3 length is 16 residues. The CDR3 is CASSHFRDSSNQPQHF. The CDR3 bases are TGTGCCAGCAGCCACTTCAGGGACAGCTCCAATCAGCCCCAGCATTTT.

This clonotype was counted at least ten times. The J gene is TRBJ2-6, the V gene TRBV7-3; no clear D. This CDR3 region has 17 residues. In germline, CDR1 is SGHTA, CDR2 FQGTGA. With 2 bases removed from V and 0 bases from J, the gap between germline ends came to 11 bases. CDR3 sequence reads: CASSLLPSRSGANVLTF. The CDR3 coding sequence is TGTGCCAGCAGCTTACTTCCCTCTCGCTCTGGGGCCAACGTCCTGACTTTC.

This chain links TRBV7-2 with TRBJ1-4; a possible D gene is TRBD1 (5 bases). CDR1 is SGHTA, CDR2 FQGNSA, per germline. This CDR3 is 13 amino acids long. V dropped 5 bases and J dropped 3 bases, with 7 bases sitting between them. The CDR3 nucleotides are TGTGCCAGCAGCCGGGGGTCTAATGAAAAACTGTTTTTT. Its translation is CASSRGSNEKLFF.

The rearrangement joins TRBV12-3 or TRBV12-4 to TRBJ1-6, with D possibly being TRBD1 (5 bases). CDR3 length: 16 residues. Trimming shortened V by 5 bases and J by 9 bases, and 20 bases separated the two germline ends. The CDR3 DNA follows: TGTGCCAGCAGTCCTAACCCGGGGATCAGGGTTTCACCCCTCCACTTT. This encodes CASSPNPGIRVSPLHF.

The CDR3: CASSLPGDSPQSVNTGELFF. The CDR3 coding sequence is TGTGCCAGCAGCTTACCTGGGGACAGCCCTCAATCAGTTAACACCGGGGAGCTGTTTTTT. This rearrangement joins TRBV7-6 to TRBJ2-2, with 7 nucleotides matching TRBD1. CDR1 SGHVS and CDR2 FNYEAQ come from the germline V gene. V was clipped by 2 bases and J by 2 bases; unmatched bases: 17. The CDR3 is 20 amino acids.

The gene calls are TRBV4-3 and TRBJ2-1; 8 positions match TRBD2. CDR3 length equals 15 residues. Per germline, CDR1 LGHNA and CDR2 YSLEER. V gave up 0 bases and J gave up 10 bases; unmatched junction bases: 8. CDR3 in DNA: TGCGCCAGCAGCCAAGAAAGCGGGGGTACCGGGGAGCAGTTCTTC. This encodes CASSQESGGTGEQFF.

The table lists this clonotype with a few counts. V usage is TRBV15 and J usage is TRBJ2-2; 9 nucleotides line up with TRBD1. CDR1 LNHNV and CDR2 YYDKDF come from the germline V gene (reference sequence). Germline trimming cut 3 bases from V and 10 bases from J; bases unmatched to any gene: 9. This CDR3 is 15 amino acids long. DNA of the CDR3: TGTGCCACCAGCAGGACGGACAGGGGATGGGTGGAGCTGTTTTTT. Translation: CATSRTDRGWVELFF.

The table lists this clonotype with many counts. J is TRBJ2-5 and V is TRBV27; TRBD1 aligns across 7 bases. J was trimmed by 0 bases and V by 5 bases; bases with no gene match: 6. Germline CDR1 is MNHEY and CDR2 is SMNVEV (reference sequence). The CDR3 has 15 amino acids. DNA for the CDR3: TGTGCCAGCAGTCCGGGACAGTCTTACCAAGAGACCCAGTACTTC. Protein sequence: CASSPGQSYQETQYF.

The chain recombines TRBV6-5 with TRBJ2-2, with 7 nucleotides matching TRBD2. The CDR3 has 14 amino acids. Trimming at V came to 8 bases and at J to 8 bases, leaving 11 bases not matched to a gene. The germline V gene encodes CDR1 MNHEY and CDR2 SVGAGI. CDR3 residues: CASCGRENWGELFF. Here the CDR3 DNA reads TGTGCCAGCTGTGGGAGGGAAAATTGGGGGGAGCTGTTTTTT.

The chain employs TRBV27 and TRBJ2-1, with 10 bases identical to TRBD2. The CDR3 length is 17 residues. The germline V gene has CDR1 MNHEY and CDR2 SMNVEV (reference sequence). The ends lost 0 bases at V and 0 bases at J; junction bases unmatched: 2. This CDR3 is CASSLSSGGFSYNEQFF. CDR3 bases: TGTGCCAGCAGTTTATCTAGCGGGGGGTTCTCCTACAATGAGCAGTTCTTC.

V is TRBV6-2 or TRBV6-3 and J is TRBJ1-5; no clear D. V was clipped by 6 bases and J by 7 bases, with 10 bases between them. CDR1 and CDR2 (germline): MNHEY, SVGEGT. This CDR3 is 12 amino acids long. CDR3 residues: CASSPPLQPQHF. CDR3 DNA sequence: TGTGCCAGCAGCCCCCCCCTACAGCCCCAGCATTTT.

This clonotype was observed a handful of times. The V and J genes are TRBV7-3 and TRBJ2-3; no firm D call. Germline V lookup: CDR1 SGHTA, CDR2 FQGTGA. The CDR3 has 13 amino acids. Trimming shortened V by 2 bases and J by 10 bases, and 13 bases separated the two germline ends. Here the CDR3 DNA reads TGTGCCAGCAGCTTAGAGTCTAATTGGGCGCAGTATTTT. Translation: CASSLESNWAQYF.

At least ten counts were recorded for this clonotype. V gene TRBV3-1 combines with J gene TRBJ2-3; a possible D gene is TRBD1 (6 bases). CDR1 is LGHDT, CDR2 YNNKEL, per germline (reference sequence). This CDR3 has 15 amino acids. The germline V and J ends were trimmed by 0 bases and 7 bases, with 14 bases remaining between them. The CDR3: CASSQDYQDRNTQYF. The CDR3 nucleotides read TGTGCCAGCAGCCAAGATTATCAAGACAGGAATACGCAGTATTTT.

The CDR3 DNA reads TGCGCCAGCAGACCGAGCGGGGGTGACCCCTACGAGCAGTACTTC. It specifies CASRPSGGDPYEQYF. The rearrangement uses TRBV5-1 and TRBJ2-7; 8 positions agree with TRBD2. Germline V lookup: CDR1 SGHRS, CDR2 YFSETQ. V lost 5 bases, J lost 2 bases, and 9 bases stayed unmatched. The CDR3 has 15 amino acids.

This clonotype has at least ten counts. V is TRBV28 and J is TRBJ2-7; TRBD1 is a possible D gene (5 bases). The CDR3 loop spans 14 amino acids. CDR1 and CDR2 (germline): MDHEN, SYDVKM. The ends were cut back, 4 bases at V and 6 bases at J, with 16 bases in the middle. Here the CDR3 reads CASSSPQGPREQYF. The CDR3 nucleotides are TGTGCCAGCAGTTCCCCCCAGGGCCCCCGCGAGCAGTACTTC.

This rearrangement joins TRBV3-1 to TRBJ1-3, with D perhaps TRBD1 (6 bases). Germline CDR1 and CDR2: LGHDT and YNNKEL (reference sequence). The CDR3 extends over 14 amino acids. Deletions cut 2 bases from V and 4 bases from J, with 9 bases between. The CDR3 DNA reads TGTGCCAGCAGCCAACCAGGGGTCGGAAACACCATATATTTT. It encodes CASSQPGVGNTIYF.

CDR3 region: CASRPTWGGGSPLHF. CDR3 bases: TGTGCCAGCAGACCAACCTGGGGCGGTGGTTCACCCCTCCACTTT. The chain has TRBV28 and TRBJ1-6; perhaps TRBD1 as D (5 bases). The CDR3 runs to 15 residues. V was cut by 6 bases and J by 9 bases, with 18 bases left in between. Germline CDR1 MDHEN, CDR2 SYDVKM.

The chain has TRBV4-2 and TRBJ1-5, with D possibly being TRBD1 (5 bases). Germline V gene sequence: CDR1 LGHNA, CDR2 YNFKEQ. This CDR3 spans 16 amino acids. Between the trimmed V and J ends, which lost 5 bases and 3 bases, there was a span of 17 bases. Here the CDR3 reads CASSKGYQGLNQPQHF. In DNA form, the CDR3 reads TGTGCCAGCAGCAAAGGGTACCAGGGACTCAATCAGCCCCAGCATTTT.

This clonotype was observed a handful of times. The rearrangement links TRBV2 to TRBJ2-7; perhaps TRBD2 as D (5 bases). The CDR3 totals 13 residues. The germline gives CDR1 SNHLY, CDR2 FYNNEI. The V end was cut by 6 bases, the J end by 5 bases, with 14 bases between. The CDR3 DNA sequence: TGTGCCAGCAGCGGGAATAGCTTCGACGAGCAGTACTTC. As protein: CASSGNSFDEQYF.

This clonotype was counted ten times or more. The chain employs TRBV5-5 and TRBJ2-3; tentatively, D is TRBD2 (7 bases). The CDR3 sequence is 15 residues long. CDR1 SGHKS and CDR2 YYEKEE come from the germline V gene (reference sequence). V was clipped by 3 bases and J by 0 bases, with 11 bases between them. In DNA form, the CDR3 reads TGTGCCAGCAGCTGGGGGAGGGGGAGCACAGATACGCAGTATTTT. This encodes CASSWGRGSTDTQYF.

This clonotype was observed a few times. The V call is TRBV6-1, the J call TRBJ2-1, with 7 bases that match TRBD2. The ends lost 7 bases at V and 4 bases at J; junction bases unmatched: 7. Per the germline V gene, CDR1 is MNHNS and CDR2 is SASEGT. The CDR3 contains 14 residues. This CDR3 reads CASTAGEEYNEQFF. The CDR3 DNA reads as TGTGCCAGCACGGCGGGGGAGGAATACAATGAGCAGTTCTTC.

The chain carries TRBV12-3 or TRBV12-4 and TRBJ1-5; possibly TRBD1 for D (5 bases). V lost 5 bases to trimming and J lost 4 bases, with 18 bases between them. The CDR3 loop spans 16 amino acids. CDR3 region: CASSDPTRAENQPQHF. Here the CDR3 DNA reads TGTGCCAGCAGTGATCCTACCAGGGCGGAAAATCAGCCCCAGCATTTT.

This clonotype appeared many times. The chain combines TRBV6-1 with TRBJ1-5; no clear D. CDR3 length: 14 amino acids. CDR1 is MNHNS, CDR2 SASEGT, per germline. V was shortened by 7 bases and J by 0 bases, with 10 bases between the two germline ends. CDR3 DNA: TGTGCCAGCATAATTTGGGGTAGCAATCAGCCCCAGCATTTT. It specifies CASIIWGSNQPQHF.